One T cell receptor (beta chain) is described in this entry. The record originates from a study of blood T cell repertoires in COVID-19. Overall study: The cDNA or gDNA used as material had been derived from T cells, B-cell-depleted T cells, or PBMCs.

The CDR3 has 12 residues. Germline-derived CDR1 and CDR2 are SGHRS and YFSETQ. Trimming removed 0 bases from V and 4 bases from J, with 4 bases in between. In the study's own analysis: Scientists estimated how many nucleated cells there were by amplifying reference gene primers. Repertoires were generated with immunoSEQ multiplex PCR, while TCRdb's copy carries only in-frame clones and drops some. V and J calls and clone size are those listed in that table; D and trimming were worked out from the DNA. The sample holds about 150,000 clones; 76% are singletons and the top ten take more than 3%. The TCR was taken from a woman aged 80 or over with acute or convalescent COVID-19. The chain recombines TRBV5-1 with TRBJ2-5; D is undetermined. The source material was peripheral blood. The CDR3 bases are TGCGCCAGCAGCTTGGGTCGAGAGACCCAGTACTTC. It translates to CASSLGRETQYF.